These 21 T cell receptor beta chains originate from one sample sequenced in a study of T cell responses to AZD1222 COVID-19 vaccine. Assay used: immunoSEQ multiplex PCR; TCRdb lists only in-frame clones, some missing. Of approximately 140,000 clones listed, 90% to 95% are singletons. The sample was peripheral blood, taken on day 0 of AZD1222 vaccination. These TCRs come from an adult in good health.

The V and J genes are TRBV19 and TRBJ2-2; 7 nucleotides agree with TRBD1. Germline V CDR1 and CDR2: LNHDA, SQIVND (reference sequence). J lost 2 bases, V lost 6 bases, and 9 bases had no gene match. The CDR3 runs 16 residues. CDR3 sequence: CASSPLHRGNTGELFF. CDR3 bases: TGTGCCAGTAGCCCACTCCACAGGGGTAACACCGGGGAGCTGTTTTTT.

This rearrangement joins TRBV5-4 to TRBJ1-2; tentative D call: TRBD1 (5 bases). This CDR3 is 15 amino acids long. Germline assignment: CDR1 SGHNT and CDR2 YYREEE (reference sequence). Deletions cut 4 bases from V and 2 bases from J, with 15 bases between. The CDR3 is CASSLAFTGNYGYTF. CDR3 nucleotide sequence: TGTGCCAGCAGCCTGGCGTTCACAGGCAACTATGGCTACACCTTC.

CDR3 coding DNA: TGTGCCAGCAGCCAACAAGCGGGAGCCCACGGGGAGCTGTTTTTT. Protein sequence: CASSQQAGAHGELFF. The chain is built from TRBV3-1 (or the pseudogene TRBV3-2) and TRBJ2-2; TRBD2 agrees at 8 bases. CDR1 and CDR2 from the germline V gene are LGHDT and YNNKEL (reference sequence). Unmatched junction bases numbered 6, after V lost 2 bases and J lost 7 bases. This CDR3 contains 15 residues.

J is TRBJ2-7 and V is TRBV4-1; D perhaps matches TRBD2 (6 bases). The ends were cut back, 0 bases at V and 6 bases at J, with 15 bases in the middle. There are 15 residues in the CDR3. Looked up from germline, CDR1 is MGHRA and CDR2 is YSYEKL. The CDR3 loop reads CASSQDLGTGVEQYV. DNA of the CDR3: TGCGCCAGCAGCCAAGATCTAGGGACGGGGGTCGAGCAGTACGTC.

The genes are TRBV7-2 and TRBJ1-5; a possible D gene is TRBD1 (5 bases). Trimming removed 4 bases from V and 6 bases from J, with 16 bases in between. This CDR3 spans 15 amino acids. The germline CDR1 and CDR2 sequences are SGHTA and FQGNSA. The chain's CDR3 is CASSSTGRAGQPQHF. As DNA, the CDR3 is TGTGCCAGCAGCTCAACGGGACGGGCGGGTCAGCCCCAGCATTTT.

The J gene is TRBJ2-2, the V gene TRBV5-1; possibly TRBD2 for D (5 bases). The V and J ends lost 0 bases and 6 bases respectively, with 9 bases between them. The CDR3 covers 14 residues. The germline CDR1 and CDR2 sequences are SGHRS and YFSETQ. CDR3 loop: CASSLGPAAGELFF. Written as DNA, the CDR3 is TGCGCCAGCAGCTTGGGTCCAGCGGCCGGGGAGCTGTTTTTT.

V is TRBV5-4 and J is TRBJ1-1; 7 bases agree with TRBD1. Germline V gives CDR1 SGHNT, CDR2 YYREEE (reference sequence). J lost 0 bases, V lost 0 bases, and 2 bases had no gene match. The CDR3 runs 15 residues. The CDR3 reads CASSLGGTVNTEAFF. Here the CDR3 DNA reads TGTGCCAGCAGCTTGGGAGGGACAGTGAACACTGAAGCTTTCTTT.

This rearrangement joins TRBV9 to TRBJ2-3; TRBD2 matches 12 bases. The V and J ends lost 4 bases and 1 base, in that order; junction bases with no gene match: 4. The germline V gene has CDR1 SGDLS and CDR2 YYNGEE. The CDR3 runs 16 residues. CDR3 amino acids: CASSFRTSGGTDTQYF. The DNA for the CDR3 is TGTGCCAGCAGCTTCCGGACTAGCGGGGGCACAGATACGCAGTATTTT.

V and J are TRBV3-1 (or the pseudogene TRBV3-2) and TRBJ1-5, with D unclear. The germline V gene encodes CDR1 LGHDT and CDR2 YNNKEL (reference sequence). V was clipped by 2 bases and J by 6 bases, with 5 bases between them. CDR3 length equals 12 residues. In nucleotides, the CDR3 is TGTGCCAGCAGCCAATTAGGTCAGCCCCAGCATTTT. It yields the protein CASSQLGQPQHF.

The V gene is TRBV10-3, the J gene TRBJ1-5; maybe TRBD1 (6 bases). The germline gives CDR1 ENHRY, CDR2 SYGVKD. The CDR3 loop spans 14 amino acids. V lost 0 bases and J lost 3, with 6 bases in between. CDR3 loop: CAISESGANQPQHF. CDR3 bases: TGTGCCATCAGTGAGTCGGGGGCCAATCAGCCCCAGCATTTT.

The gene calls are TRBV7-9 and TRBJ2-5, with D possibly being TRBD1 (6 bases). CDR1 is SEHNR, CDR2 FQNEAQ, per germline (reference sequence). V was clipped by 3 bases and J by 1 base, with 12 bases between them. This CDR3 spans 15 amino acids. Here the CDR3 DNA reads TGTGCCAGCAGCTTTCGTGACAGGCCCCAAGAGACCCAGTACTTC. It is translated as CASSFRDRPQETQYF.

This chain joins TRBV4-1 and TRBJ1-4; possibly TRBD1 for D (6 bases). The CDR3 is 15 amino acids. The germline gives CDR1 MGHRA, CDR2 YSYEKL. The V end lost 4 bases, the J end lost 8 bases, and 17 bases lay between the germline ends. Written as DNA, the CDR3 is TGCGCCAGCAGCCGCGATACAGGGAGGGGCGAAAAACTGTTTTTT. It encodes CASSRDTGRGEKLFF.

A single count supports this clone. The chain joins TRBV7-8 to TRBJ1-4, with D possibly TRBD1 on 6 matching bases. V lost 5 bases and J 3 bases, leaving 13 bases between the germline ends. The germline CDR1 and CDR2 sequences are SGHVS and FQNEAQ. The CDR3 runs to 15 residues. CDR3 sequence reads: CASSREGGPNEKLFF. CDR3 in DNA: TGTGCCAGCAGCCGAGAGGGGGGCCCTAATGAAAAACTGTTTTTT.

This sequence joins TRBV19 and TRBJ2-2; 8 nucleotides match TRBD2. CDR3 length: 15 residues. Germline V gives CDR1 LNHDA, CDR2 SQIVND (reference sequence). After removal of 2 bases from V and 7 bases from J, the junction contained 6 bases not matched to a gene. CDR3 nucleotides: TGTGCCAGTAGTATAACCTCTAGCGGGTTCGGGGAGCTGTTTTTT. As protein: CASSITSSGFGELFF.

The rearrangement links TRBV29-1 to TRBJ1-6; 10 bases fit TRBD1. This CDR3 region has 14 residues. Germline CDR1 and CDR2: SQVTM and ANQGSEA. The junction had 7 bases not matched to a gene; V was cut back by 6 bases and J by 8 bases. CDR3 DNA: TGCAGCGTCCGGACAGGGGGAACTGATTCACCCCTCCACTTT. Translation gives CSVRTGGTDSPLHF.

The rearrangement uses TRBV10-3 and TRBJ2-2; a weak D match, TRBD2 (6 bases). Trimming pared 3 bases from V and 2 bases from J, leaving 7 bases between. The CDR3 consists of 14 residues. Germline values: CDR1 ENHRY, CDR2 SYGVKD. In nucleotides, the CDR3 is TGTGCCATCAGTGAAGGACTAAACACCGGGGAGCTGTTTTTT. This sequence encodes CAISEGLNTGELFF.

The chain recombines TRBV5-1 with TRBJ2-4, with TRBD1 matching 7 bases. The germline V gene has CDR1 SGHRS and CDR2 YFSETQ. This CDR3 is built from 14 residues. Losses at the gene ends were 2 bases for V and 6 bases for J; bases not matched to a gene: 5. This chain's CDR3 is CASSFGDSGNIQYF. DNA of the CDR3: TGCGCCAGCAGCTTCGGGGACAGCGGAAACATTCAGTACTTC.

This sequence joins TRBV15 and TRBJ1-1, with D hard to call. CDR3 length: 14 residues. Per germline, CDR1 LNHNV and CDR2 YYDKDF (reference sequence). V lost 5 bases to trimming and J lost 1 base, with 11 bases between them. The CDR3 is CATSEGLQNTEAFF. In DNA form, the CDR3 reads TGTGCCACCAGCGAAGGACTTCAGAACACTGAAGCTTTCTTT. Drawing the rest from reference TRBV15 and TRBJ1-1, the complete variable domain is DAMVIQNPRYQVTQFGKPVTLSCSQTLNHNVMYWYQQKSSQAPKLLFHYYDKDFNNEADTPDNFQSRRPNTSFCFLDIRSPGLGDTAMYLCATSEGLQNTEAFFGQGTRLTVV.

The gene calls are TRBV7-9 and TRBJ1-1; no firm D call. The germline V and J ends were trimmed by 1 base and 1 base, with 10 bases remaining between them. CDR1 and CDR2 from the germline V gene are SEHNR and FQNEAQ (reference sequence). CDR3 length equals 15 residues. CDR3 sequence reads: CASSLGFRPNTEAFF. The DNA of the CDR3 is TGTGCCAGCAGCTTAGGCTTCCGTCCGAACACTGAAGCTTTCTTT.

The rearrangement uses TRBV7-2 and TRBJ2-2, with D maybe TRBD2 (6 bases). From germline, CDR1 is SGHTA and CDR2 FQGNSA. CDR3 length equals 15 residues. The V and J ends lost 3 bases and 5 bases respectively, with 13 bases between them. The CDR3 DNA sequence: TGTGCCAGCAGCTTGGAGGGGCGGAATACCGGGGAGCTGTTTTTT. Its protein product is CASSLEGRNTGELFF.

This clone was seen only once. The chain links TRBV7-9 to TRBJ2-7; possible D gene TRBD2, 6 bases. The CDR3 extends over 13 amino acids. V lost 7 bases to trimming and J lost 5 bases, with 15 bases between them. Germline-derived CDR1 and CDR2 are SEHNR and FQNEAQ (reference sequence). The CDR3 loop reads CASTEGRGNEQYV. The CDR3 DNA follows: TGTGCCAGCACCGAAGGGCGGGGAAACGAGCAGTACGTC.